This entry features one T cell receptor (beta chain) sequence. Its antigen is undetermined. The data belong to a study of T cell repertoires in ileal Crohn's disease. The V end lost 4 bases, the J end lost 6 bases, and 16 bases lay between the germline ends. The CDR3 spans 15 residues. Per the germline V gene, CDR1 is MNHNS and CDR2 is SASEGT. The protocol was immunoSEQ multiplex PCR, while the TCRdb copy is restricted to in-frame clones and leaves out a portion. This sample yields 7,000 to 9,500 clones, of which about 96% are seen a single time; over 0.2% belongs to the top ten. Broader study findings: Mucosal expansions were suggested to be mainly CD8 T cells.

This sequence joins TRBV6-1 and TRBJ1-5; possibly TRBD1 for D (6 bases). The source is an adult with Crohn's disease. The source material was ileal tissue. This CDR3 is CASSVRGAFIQPQHF. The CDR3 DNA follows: TGTGCCAGCAGTGTGCGGGGGGCGTTTATTCAGCCCCAGCATTTT.